Below are 2 T cell receptor beta chains sequenced from a single sample in a study of cytomegalovirus exposure and HLA in healthy donors. This PCR relied on a set of 60 Vbeta primers and 13 Jbeta primers. The table came from immunoSEQ multiplex PCR; TCRdb's copy has only in-frame clones and leaves some out. The sample includes roughly 150,000 clones, 70% to 90% of them seen just once. The sequenced sample was PBMCs. Receptor source: a male donor in good health and CMV-seronegative.

This clone was picked up one time. The chain joins TRBV7-2 to TRBJ1-1; a possible D gene is TRBD1 (5 bases). Between the trimmed V and J ends, which lost 3 bases and 6 bases, there was a span of 11 bases. Germline CDR1 and CDR2: SGHTA and FQGNSA. The CDR3 has 13 residues. CDR3 nucleotide sequence: TGTGCCAGCAGCTTTGTCAGGGAGGCTGAAGCTTTCTTT. Protein sequence: CASSFVREAEAFF.

This clone showed up just once. The chain is built from TRBV28 and TRBJ2-2; D might be TRBD1 (5 bases). Trimming cost V 2 bases and J 3 bases, with 16 bases left between them. CDR3 length: 17 residues. The germline CDR1 and CDR2 sequences are MDHEN and SYDVKM. In DNA form, the CDR3 reads TGTGCCAGCAGTTTAAGGGGCCCTCAAAGGGACACCGGGGAGCTGTTTTTT. This sequence encodes CASSLRGPQRDTGELFF. The full variable domain, completed using reference TRBV28 and TRBJ2-2, is DVKVTQSSRYLVKRTGEKVFLECVQDMDHENMFWYRQDPGLGLRLIYFSYDVKMKEKGDIPEGYSVSREKKERFSLILESASTNQTSMYLCASSLRGPQRDTGELFFGEGSRLTVL.